Below, 6 T cell receptor beta chains from the same sample are listed, as sequenced in a study of radiation and T cells in renal cell carcinoma. Noted time point: blood 4 weeks post-SBRT, at nephrectomy. Treatment here: 15 Gy SBRT to primary tumor, nephrectomy 4 weeks later. Measured with immunoSEQ multiplex PCR; TCRdb has only the in-frame clones, and not every one. The sample yields roughly 90,000 clones, around four fifths seen once. Sample: blood, taken from a patient whose treatment included radiotherapy and nephrectomy. The origin of the receptors is a man aged 45-60 years with renal cell carcinoma.

In DNA, the CDR3 is TGTGCCAGCAGAACCCCCACGGGCAGGGTGGGCAATCAGCCCCAGCATTTT. It specifies CASRTPTGRVGNQPQHF. The rearrangement joins TRBV2 to TRBJ1-5; TRBD1 is a possible D gene (5 bases). V was shortened by 6 bases and J by 2 bases, with 20 bases between the two germline ends. The germline V gene encodes CDR1 SNHLY and CDR2 FYNNEI. This CDR3 contains 17 residues. Using reference TRBV2 and TRBJ1-5 for the parts outside the CDR3, the full variable domain is EPEVTQTPSHQVTQMGQEVILRCVPISNHLYFYWYRQILGQKVEFLVSFYNNEISEKSEIFDDQFSVERPDGSNFTLKIRSTKLEDSAMYFCASRTPTGRVGNQPQHFGDGTRLSIL.

The chain couples TRBV9 to TRBJ2-6, with a weak D call TRBD2 (5 bases). Germline CDR1 SGDLS, CDR2 YYNGEE. CDR3 length equals 17 residues. V was cut by 4 bases and J by 0 bases, with 14 bases left in between. CDR3 DNA: TGTGCCAGCAGCCCCTGGACCGGGAACTCTGGGGCCAACGTCCTGACTTTC. Its translation is CASSPWTGNSGANVLTF.

The rearrangement uses TRBV5-1 and TRBJ2-7; TRBD1 or TRBD2 may be the D gene (6 bases each). The CDR3 runs to 14 residues. Germline values: CDR1 SGHRS, CDR2 YFSETQ. With 0 bases removed from V and 6 bases from J, the gap between germline ends came to 13 bases. CDR3 sequence (DNA): TGCGCCAGCAGCTTGGCCTTCAGGGGAGGCGAGCAGTACTTC. Translated, it gives CASSLAFRGGEQYF. Drawing the rest from reference TRBV5-1 and TRBJ2-7, the complete variable domain is KAGVTQTPRYLIKTRGQQVTLSCSPISGHRSVSWYQQTPGQGLQFLFEYFSETQRNKGNFPGRFSGRQFSNSRSEMNVSTLELGDSALYLCASSLAFRGGEQYFGPGTRLTVT.

The chain recombines TRBV5-1 with TRBJ2-3, with 11 bases lining up with TRBD2. The germline CDR1 and CDR2 sequences are SGHRS and YFSETQ. The junction had 7 bases not matched to a gene; V was cut back by 0 bases and J by 1 base. The CDR3 is 18 amino acids. The CDR3 coding sequence is TGCGCCAGCAGCTTGGCCCCACTAGCGGGGGTAGGCACAGATACGCAGTATTTT. This encodes CASSLAPLAGVGTDTQYF.

The genes are TRBV27 and TRBJ1-6; the D is unclear. The V end lost 6 bases, the J end lost 5 bases, and 8 bases lay between the germline ends. The CDR3 has 13 residues. Germline V gene sequence: CDR1 MNHEY, CDR2 SMNVEV (reference sequence). Here the CDR3 DNA reads TGTGCCAGCAGGACTGGGAATAATTCACCCCTCCACTTT. It codes for CASRTGNNSPLHF.

The chain is built from TRBV5-1 and TRBJ1-5; the match to TRBD1 covers 10 bases. Looked up from germline, CDR1 is SGHRS and CDR2 is YFSETQ. Losses at the gene ends were 0 bases for V and 7 bases for J; bases not matched to a gene: 4. This CDR3 spans 15 amino acids. In DNA form, the CDR3 reads TGCGCCAGCAGCTTGGGACAGGGGGCCCAGCAGCCCCAGCATTTT. Its translation is CASSLGQGAQQPQHF.